The 9 T cell receptor beta chains below all came from one sample that was sequenced in a study of control samples from healthy donors and cancer patients. Assay used: immunoSEQ multiplex PCR; TCRdb lists only in-frame clones, some missing. The sample contains tens of thousands of clones, roughly nine tenths of which appear only once. The specimen was PBMCs. These receptors were obtained from a man aged 55 to 70 with colorectal cancer.

This chain connects TRBV9 to TRBJ1-1; D is ambiguous. Looked up from germline, CDR1 is SGDLS and CDR2 is YYNGEE. The CDR3 runs to 14 residues. V shed 4 bases and J shed 3 bases, with 13 bases lying between them. CDR3 residues: CASSSRNFDTEAFF. The CDR3 DNA sequence: TGTGCCAGCAGCTCGAGGAATTTCGACACTGAAGCTTTCTTT.

The V gene is TRBV27, the J gene TRBJ2-3; D remains ambiguous. Germline V gives CDR1 MNHEY, CDR2 SMNVEV (reference sequence). The length of the CDR3 is 17 residues. With 5 bases removed from V and 0 bases from J, the gap between germline ends came to 18 bases. Written as DNA, the CDR3 is TGTGCCAGCAGTGCGGAAGGAGAGTGGACCAGCACAGATACGCAGTATTTT. Its protein is CASSAEGEWTSTDTQYF.

The chain joins TRBV14 to TRBJ2-7; 12 bases map to TRBD1. Germline trimming cut 1 base from V and 0 bases from J; bases unmatched to any gene: 4. Germline loops: CDR1 SGHDN, CDR2 FVKESK. This CDR3 has 17 residues. The CDR3 DNA is TGTGCCAGCAGCCAAGTGGGGACAGGGGGCGCCTCCTACGAGCAGTACTTC. It encodes CASSQVGTGGASYEQYF. Complete variable domain (other parts from reference TRBV14 and TRBJ2-7): EAGVTQFPSHSVIEKGQTVTLRCDPISGHDNLYWYRRVMGKEIKFLLHFVKESKQDESGMPNNRFLAERTGGTYSTLKVQPAELEDSGVYFCASSQVGTGGASYEQYFGPGTRLTVT.

This rearrangement joins TRBV29-1 to TRBJ2-5; 9 bases are a match to TRBD1. Germline CDR1 and CDR2: SQVTM and ANQGSEA. The CDR3 covers 13 residues. The V gene end was trimmed by 2 bases and the J gene end by 4 bases; junction bases not matched to a gene: 2. The CDR3 coding sequence is TGCAGCGTTGAAACAGGGGGCGCAGAGACCCAGTACTTC. Its translation is CSVETGGAETQYF.

The chain joins TRBV2 to TRBJ2-1; 10 positions match TRBD2. Germline trimming cut 4 bases from V and 6 bases from J; bases unmatched to any gene: 6. This CDR3 is 15 amino acids long. Germline lookup yields CDR1 SNHLY and CDR2 FYNNEI. This CDR3 reads CASSVKRGGPNEQFF. The CDR3 coding sequence is TGTGCCAGCAGTGTTAAGCGGGGGGGGCCCAATGAGCAGTTCTTC.

The chain joins TRBV5-1 to TRBJ2-1; 7 bases are a match to TRBD1. CDR3 size: 14 residues. Germline CDR1 reads SGHRS; CDR2 reads YFSETQ. After removal of 5 bases from V and 3 bases from J, the junction contained 5 bases not matched to a gene. The DNA for the CDR3 is TGCGCCAGCAGACCTGGACAGGTCTACAATGAGCAGTTCTTC. Translating gives CASRPGQVYNEQFF.

V usage is TRBV7-6 and J usage is TRBJ1-1, with 7 bases matching TRBD1. Germline lookup yields CDR1 SGHVS and CDR2 FNYEAQ. The CDR3 contains 15 residues. The V segment lost 5 bases and the J segment 1 base; nucleotides outside the gene matches: 7. The CDR3 nucleotides read TGTGCCAGCAGCGGGGCGCGACAGGGGAACACTGAAGCTTTCTTT. Translating gives CASSGARQGNTEAFF.

The chain recombines TRBV6-2 or TRBV6-3 with TRBJ1-5, with D unresolved. Germline V gene data show CDR1 as MNHEY and CDR2 as SVGEGT. The V end was cut by 4 bases, the J end by 4 bases, with 14 bases between. The CDR3 consists of 15 residues. CDR3: CASSLGDTNNQPQHF. In DNA, the CDR3 is TGTGCCAGCAGTTTAGGCGACACGAATAATCAGCCCCAGCATTTT.

This rearrangement joins TRBV6-1 to TRBJ2-1; TRBD1 matches 7 bases. This CDR3 is built from 15 residues. Germline V gives CDR1 MNHNS, CDR2 SASEGT. The J segment lost 3 bases and the V segment lost 1 base, leaving 3 bases of the junction unmatched. CDR3 sequence reads: CASSEGAGGYNEQFF. The CDR3 nucleotides read TGTGCCAGCAGTGAAGGGGCAGGGGGCTACAATGAGCAGTTCTTC.